The 26 T cell receptor beta chains reported below all come from one sample, sequenced in a study of HIV-infected children after antiretroviral therapy interruption. Treatment meaning: PENTA 11 planned treatment interruption arm or continuous ART arm. Unique molecular identifiers were included in an RNA-based 3' RACE TCR library. Each CDR3 protein is one row after TCRdb ran MiXCR on the 3' RACE reads. Here the sample spans fewer than 100,000 distinct CDR3 sequences, around 6.9% being singletons. Sequenced material: CD45RA+ CD4+ T cells from PBMCs, pooled from several time points, taken from a donor given antiretroviral therapy, either interrupted or continuous. The subset: naive CD4+ CD45RA+ CD45RO- T cells. The receptors come from a pool of human donors with HIV.

This clonotype was seen ten or more times. V usage is TRBV13 and J usage is TRBJ2-3; D is undetermined. CDR3 length: 13 amino acids. The V and J ends lost 4 bases and 0 bases respectively, with 5 bases between them. The germline V gene encodes CDR1 PRHDT and CDR2 FYEKMQ (reference sequence). For the CDR3, the DNA is TGTGCCAGCAGCTGGGCTAGCACAGATACGCAGTATTTT. Its translation: CASSWASTDTQYF.

The gene calls are TRBV10-1 and TRBJ2-2; tentative D call: TRBD1 (5 bases). The length of the CDR3 is 15 residues. The V end was cut by 6 bases, the J end by 1 base, with 12 bases between. The germline V gene has CDR1 WNHNN and CDR2 SYGVQD (reference sequence). This chain's CDR3 is CASSRTTGNTGELFF. CDR3 coding DNA: TGCGCCAGCAGCCGAACAACAGGGAACACCGGGGAGCTGTTTTTT.

V usage is TRBV5-1 and J usage is TRBJ1-1, with 8 bases identical to TRBD1. The CDR3 extends over 16 amino acids. V dropped 4 bases and J dropped 2; count of bases not matched to a gene: 10. The germline CDR1 and CDR2 sequences are SGHRS and YFSETQ. DNA for the CDR3: TGCGCCAGCAGCCCGGACCGGACAGGGCTTAACACTGAAGCTTTCTTT. This codes for CASSPDRTGLNTEAFF.

This clonotype was seen repeatedly, ten times or more. The V gene is TRBV12-3 or TRBV12-4, the J gene TRBJ1-1; TRBD1 is a possible D gene (5 bases). CDR3 length equals 12 residues. V lost 3 bases and J 12 bases, leaving 14 bases between the germline ends. CDR3 nucleotides: TGTGCCAGCAGTTTCGTGGACACCAGGCCTTTCTTT. Its translation is CASSFVDTRPFF.

Ten or more counts support this clonotype. The chain couples TRBV6-5 to TRBJ1-1; tentative D call: TRBD1 (5 bases). CDR3 length: 14 amino acids. Deletions cut 0 bases from V and 3 bases from J, with 8 bases between. Germline V gene data show CDR1 as MNHEY and CDR2 as SVGAGI. The CDR3 coding sequence is TGTGCCAGCAGTTACTCTGGGGGTGACACTGAAGCTTTCTTT. This translates into CASSYSGGDTEAFF.

This clonotype has a count of ten or more. This chain links TRBV29-1 with TRBJ1-4; 10 bases map to TRBD1. CDR3 length: 12 amino acids. Germline V gene data show CDR1 as SQVTM and CDR2 as ANQGSEA. V lost 7 bases to trimming and J lost 7 bases; unmatched junction nucleotides: 3. For the CDR3, the DNA is TGCAGCGCGGGACAGGGGATTGAAAAACTGTTTTTT. This gives the protein CSAGQGIEKLFF.

This clonotype was found many times. The V gene is TRBV12-3 or TRBV12-4, the J gene TRBJ1-5, with D unclear. This CDR3 region has 16 residues. The V and J ends lost 1 base and 3 bases respectively, with 13 bases between them. The DNA for the CDR3 is TGTGCCAGCAGTTTAGACAGCCTAACCGACAATCAGCCCCAGCATTTT. It codes for CASSLDSLTDNQPQHF.

The sample holds many counts of this clonotype. The J gene is TRBJ2-7, the V gene TRBV30, with 7 bases fitting TRBD1. With V trimmed by 0 bases and J by 2 bases, 1 base remained unmatched. The CDR3 is 13 amino acids. Per germline, CDR1 GTSNPN and CDR2 SVGIG (reference sequence). The CDR3 loop reads CAWSVDRTYEQYF. The CDR3 DNA is TGTGCCTGGAGTGTGGACAGGACCTACGAGCAGTACTTC.

This clonotype was seen ten or more times. This chain joins TRBV6-1 and TRBJ2-3, with D possibly TRBD1 on 6 matching bases. The V gene's germline CDR1 is MNHNS and CDR2 SASEGT. The ends were cut back, 7 bases at V and 1 base at J, with 18 bases in the middle. This CDR3 is built from 16 residues. This CDR3 is CASTGTRPGGTDTQYF. The CDR3 DNA reads TGTGCCAGCACCGGAACCAGGCCAGGGGGCACAGATACGCAGTATTTT.

This chain connects TRBV20-1 to TRBJ2-3; TRBD1 or TRBD2 may be the D gene (5 bases each). The CDR3 loop spans 15 amino acids. In germline, CDR1 is DFQATT, CDR2 SNEGSKA (reference sequence). V gave up 3 bases and J gave up 3 bases, with 16 bases separating them. In nucleotides, the CDR3 is TGCAGTGCTAGTTCAAGGGGTAGAGGGACAGATACGCAGTATTTT. It translates to CSASSRGRGTDTQYF.

In this sample, this clonotype turned up many times. The V and J genes are TRBV29-1 and TRBJ1-1; a possible D gene is TRBD1 (5 bases). Germline values: CDR1 SQVTM, CDR2 ANQGSEA. CDR3 size: 13 residues. V dropped 7 bases and J dropped 4 bases, with 16 bases sitting between them. CDR3 DNA: TGCAGCGCCGGGGGGGGGGATGGCACTGAAGCTTTCTTT. Amino acids: CSAGGGDGTEAFF.

There are many counts of this clonotype. This chain uses TRBV7-4 with TRBJ2-1, with D possibly being TRBD1 (5 bases). Germline V gives CDR1 SGHVT, CDR2 SQSDAQ. The CDR3 contains 14 residues. The V end lost 1 base, the J end lost 1 base, and 5 bases lay between the germline ends. The CDR3 nucleotides are TGTGCCAGCAGCTTAGAGGGGTCCTACAATGAGCAGTTCTTC. This sequence encodes CASSLEGSYNEQFF. Drawing the rest from reference TRBV7-4 and TRBJ2-1, the complete variable domain is GAGVSQSPRYKVAKRGRDVALRCDSISGHVTLYWYRQTLGQGSEVLTYSQSDAQRDKSGRPSGRFSAERPERSVSTLKIQRTEQGDSAVYLCASSLEGSYNEQFFGPGTRLTVL.

This chain joins TRBV27 and TRBJ2-2; 8 positions match TRBD1. Germline loops: CDR1 MNHEY, CDR2 SMNVEV (reference sequence). This CDR3 has 13 amino acids. V trimming: 5 bases; J trimming: 6 bases; junction bases outside the gene matches: 2. The CDR3 DNA reads as TGTGCCAGCAGTCAACAGGGGGCCGGGGAGCTGTTTTTT. This sequence encodes CASSQQGAGELFF.

This clonotype was counted many times. The junction and the germline gene differ at one end; a read error may be behind it. This chain links TRBV12-3 or TRBV12-4 with TRBJ2-1; 10 bases are shared with TRBD2. The CDR3 is 14 amino acids. This chain's CDR3 is CASSYSERSGGQVF. In nucleotides, the CDR3 is TGTGCCAGCAGTTACTCCGAACGTAGCGGGGGGCAGGTCTTC.

Ten or more counts support this clonotype. The chain combines TRBV12-3 or TRBV12-4 with TRBJ1-2; possible D gene TRBD1, 6 bases. The germline V and J ends were trimmed by 10 bases and 4 bases, with 16 bases remaining between them. This CDR3 has 13 amino acids. The CDR3 coding sequence is TGTGCCACCCGAGAGGACAGTCTCTATGGCTACACCTTC. Protein: CATREDSLYGYTF.

In its sample, this clonotype was seen many times. The chain employs TRBV5-1 and TRBJ2-7, with 7 positions matching TRBD1. Germline loops: CDR1 SGHRS, CDR2 YFSETQ. The V segment lost 3 bases and the J segment 0 bases; nucleotides outside the gene matches: 6. CDR3 length: 15 residues. The CDR3 DNA reads TGCGCCAGCAGCTATTGGACAGGTAGCTCCTACGAGCAGTACTTC. The encoded protein is CASSYWTGSSYEQYF.

This clonotype was seen repeatedly, ten times or more. In DNA form, the CDR3 reads TGTGCCATCAGTGAGGGGGCCATGTCGCGGGAGCAGTACTTC. As protein: CAISEGAMSREQYF. The genes are TRBV10-3 and TRBJ2-7, with D possibly TRBD1 on 5 matching bases. This CDR3 spans 14 amino acids. Per germline, CDR1 ENHRY and CDR2 SYGVKD. Trimming shortened V by 2 bases and J by 7 bases, and 15 bases separated the two germline ends.

Ten or more counts support this clonotype. The chain combines TRBV20-1 with TRBJ1-6; possibly TRBD1 for D (6 bases). V was clipped by 6 bases and J by 9 bases, with 21 bases between them. From germline, CDR1 is DFQATT and CDR2 SNEGSKA (reference sequence). The CDR3 runs 15 residues. CDR3 loop: CSAPAGGGVTSPLHF. In DNA form, the CDR3 reads TGCAGTGCCCCCGCTGGGGGGGGCGTCACTTCACCCCTCCACTTT.

About this clonotype: Since a much larger clone is just one base distant, this may be a read error. The V and J genes are TRBV20-1 and TRBJ1-1; no definite D call. Germline CDR1 and CDR2: DFQATT and SNEGSKA (reference sequence). CDR3 length: 13 amino acids. The ends were cut back, 3 bases at V and 0 bases at J, with 8 bases in the middle. DNA of the CDR3: TGCAGTGCTAGGGGCTGTATGAACACTGAAGCTTTCTTT. Its protein is CSARGCMNTEAFF.

This clonotype was detected many times. The chain recombines TRBV6-5 with TRBJ2-7; D gene uncertain. The CDR3 length is 13 residues. V dropped 2 bases and J dropped 5 bases, with 10 bases sitting between them. Germline V gene sequence: CDR1 MNHEY, CDR2 SVGAGI. The CDR3 nucleotides read TGTGCCAGCAGTTACCCAAGGGAAAACGAGCAGTACTTC. Translating it yields CASSYPRENEQYF.

Many counts were recorded for this clonotype. The V gene is TRBV30, the J gene TRBJ1-2, with 8 positions matching TRBD1. This CDR3 comprises 15 residues. Losses at the gene ends were 0 bases for V and 1 base for J; bases not matched to a gene: 4. Germline V gene lookup returns CDR1 GTSNPN and CDR2 SVGIG (reference sequence). In DNA, the CDR3 is TGTGCCTGGAGTGTAGGGGACAGGAGTAACTATGGCTACACCTTC. Its translation is CAWSVGDRSNYGYTF.

This clonotype was recorded at least ten times. The J gene is TRBJ1-1, the V gene TRBV18; D is unresolved. Per germline, CDR1 KGHSH and CDR2 LQKENI. This CDR3 region has 19 residues. V was cut by 3 bases and J by 1 base, with 24 bases left in between. The chain's CDR3 is CASSPNFLGFARKNTEAFF. The CDR3, as DNA: TGTGCCAGCTCACCTAACTTTCTGGGGTTCGCCAGAAAGAACACTGAAGCTTTCTTT.

This clonotype occurred many times. The chain recombines TRBV12-3 or TRBV12-4 with TRBJ1-6; no definite D call. There are 11 residues in the CDR3. Trimming removed 4 bases at V and 19 bases at J, with 14 bases between. The CDR3 sequence is CASSSRGRLHF. CDR3 DNA sequence: TGTGCCAGCAGTTCCCGTGGCAGGCTGCACTTT.

This clonotype was recorded at least ten times. The chain combines TRBV3-1 with TRBJ2-1; D remains unclear. Trimming pared 1 base from V and 7 bases from J, leaving 8 bases between. The CDR3 has 13 amino acids. The germline CDR1 and CDR2 sequences are LGHDT and YNNKEL (reference sequence). In DNA form, the CDR3 reads TGTGCCAGCAGCCAAGCAACCACTAATGAGCAGTTCTTC. Its translation is CASSQATTNEQFF.

J is TRBJ1-1 and V is TRBV30; weak D call: TRBD1 (6 bases). In germline, CDR1 is GTSNPN, CDR2 SVGIG (reference sequence). V gave up 8 bases and J gave up 1 base, with 14 bases separating them. The CDR3 runs 13 residues. CDR3 in DNA: TGTGCCGGACAGAGTCGGAGGAACACTGAAGCTTTCTTT. It encodes CAGQSRRNTEAFF.

The sample holds many counts of this clonotype. The J gene is TRBJ2-2, the V gene TRBV30; tentative D call: TRBD2 (6 bases). The CDR3 is made up of 17 amino acids. Germline V CDR1 and CDR2: GTSNPN, SVGIG (reference sequence). Between the trimmed V and J ends, which lost 2 bases and 9 bases, there was a span of 25 bases. The CDR3 DNA reads as TGTGCCTGGAGTTCGGGCGGGGCCCCTGCTTTTAACAGGGAGCTGTTTTTT. Amino acids: CAWSSGGAPAFNRELFF.